What follows describes a single T cell receptor beta chain. Its antigen is unidentified. The data were produced by immunoSEQ multiplex PCR, yet TCRdb's version contains in-frame clones alone and is incomplete. Among 10,000 or so clones listed, 77% were seen once. CDR1 SGHDN and CDR2 FVKESK come from the germline V gene. The CDR3 is made up of 14 amino acids. The ends were cut back, 1 base at V and 2 bases at J, with 6 bases in the middle. The data were taken from a study of neoadjuvant nivolumab and ipilimumab in lung cancer. Study-wide findings and caveats: TCR sequencing covered a small number of samples.

The sequencing used tumor tissue, collected after neoadjuvant nivolumab, alone or with ipilimumab, at or shortly before surgery. The J gene is TRBJ2-1, the V gene TRBV14; D is uncertain. This receptor was taken from an adult with non-small cell lung cancer. The CDR3 DNA is TGTGCCAGCAGCCAAGGGGCCGCCTACAATGAGCAGTTCTTC. Protein sequence: CASSQGAAYNEQFF. The full variable domain, rest sourced from reference TRBV14 and TRBJ2-1, is EAGVTQFPSHSVIEKGQTVTLRCDPISGHDNLYWYRRVMGKEIKFLLHFVKESKQDESGMPNNRFLAERTGGTYSTLKVQPAELEDSGVYFCASSQGAAYNEQFFGPGTRLTVL.